This T cell receptor beta chain stems from a study of control samples from healthy donors and cancer patients. Germline assignment: CDR1 SSHAT and CDR2 FNYEAQ (reference sequence). The CDR3 length is 14 residues. Using immunoSEQ multiplex PCR, the repertoire was profiled, and TCRdb retains in-frame clones only, with some absent. Of some 100,000 clones listed, about nine tenths are singletons. In this sample, this clone turned up once. At one boundary the junction diverges from the germline segment, which might be a read error. V gene TRBV7-7 combines with J gene TRBJ2-2; D remains unclear. The receptor was derived from a human donor in good health. The donor label of this sample is uncertain. Sequencing was performed on blood. The CDR3 DNA reads TGTGCTAGCAGAACAGACTCGATCGCCGGGGAGCTGTTTTTT. As protein: CASRTDSIAGELFF.